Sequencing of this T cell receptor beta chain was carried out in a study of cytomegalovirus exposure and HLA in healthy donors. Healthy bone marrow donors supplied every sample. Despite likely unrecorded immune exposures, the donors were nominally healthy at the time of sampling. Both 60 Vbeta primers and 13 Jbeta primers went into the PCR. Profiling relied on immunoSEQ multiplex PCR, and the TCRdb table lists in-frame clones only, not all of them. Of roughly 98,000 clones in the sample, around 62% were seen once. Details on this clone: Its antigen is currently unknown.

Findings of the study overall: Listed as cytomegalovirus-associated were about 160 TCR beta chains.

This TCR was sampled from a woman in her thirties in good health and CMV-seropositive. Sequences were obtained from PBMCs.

The CDR3 region is CASSDWGVLATF. CDR3 coding DNA: TGCGCCAGCAGTGACTGGGGGGTGCTCGCCACCTTC. V is TRBV10-2 and J is TRBJ1-2, with D perhaps TRBD1 (5 bases). Germline CDR1 reads WSHSY; CDR2 reads SAAADI. The CDR3 covers 12 residues. V lost 3 bases to trimming and J lost 13 bases, with 15 bases between them.